This T cell receptor beta chain is from a study of T cell repertoires and HLA-DP antigens. Of note for this clone: Its antigen is currently unknown.

Study-wide findings and caveats: Previously undetected clones averaged 36.3% and 50.6% against the two alleles respectively. Total CD4+ responders were stimulated by HeLa antigen-presenting cells.

V trimming: 7 bases; J trimming: 5 bases; junction bases outside the gene matches: 7. Germline CDR1 is MNHEY and CDR2 is SVGAGI. This CDR3 spans 14 amino acids. Produced via immunoSEQ multiplex PCR; TCRdb's table is partial and in-frame only. The data show 90,000 to 130,000 clones, roughly 92% seen once. The specimen sequenced was CD4+ T cells from PBMCs. V usage is TRBV6-5 and J usage is TRBJ2-1; 8 bases match TRBD1. The TCR originated in a woman between 18 and 29 years old in good health and CMV-seronegative. CDR3 protein: CASTKNRGNNEQFF. The CDR3 coding sequence is TGTGCCAGCACAAAAAACAGGGGGAACAATGAGCAGTTCTTC.